What follows are 11 T cell receptor beta chains derived from one specimen sequenced in a study of vaccination effects on CD4 cells after COVID-19. CD4+ T cells specific for antigen were expanded with viral peptide pools by the ViraFEST assay before sequencing. Investigators separated out CD4+ T cells once 10 days of culture had passed. None of the vaccinated had previously contracted SARS-CoV-2, and their nucleocapsid antibodies tested negative. Method: immunoSEQ multiplex PCR; TCRdb's copy keeps in-frame clones and lacks some. This table holds tens of thousands of clones, 55% to 75% found once. The antigens these receptors bind are not known. Sample: CD4+ T cells from PBMCs cultured with HCoV-OC43 spike peptides, taken before COVID-19 vaccination. Subset denoted: HCoV-OC43 spike overlapping peptide pool stimulation. These receptors were taken from a human donor who received a COVID-19 vaccine.

This sequence joins TRBV30 and TRBJ2-1, with TRBD1 matching over 12 bases. Trimming removed 4 bases from V and 13 bases from J; junction bases left unmatched: 14. The CDR3 contains 15 residues. The germline V gene has CDR1 GTSNPN and CDR2 SVGIG (reference sequence). The CDR3 DNA is TGTGCCTGGAACCTACTACAGCCGGGACAGGGGGCTCAGTTCTTC. Translated, it gives CAWNLLQPGQGAQFF.

This clone was detected only once. The chain joins TRBV6-5 to TRBJ2-7, with 7 bases lining up with TRBD1. CDR3 length equals 14 residues. Germline V gives CDR1 MNHEY, CDR2 SVGAGI. Trimming took 4 bases from V and 5 from J; bases not matched to a gene: 8. The CDR3, as DNA: TGTGCCAGCAGTTTACAGGGGAGAGGTCACGAGCAGTACTTC. Residues: CASSLQGRGHEQYF.

The V and J genes are TRBV11-1 and TRBJ2-7; D is unresolved. In germline, CDR1 is SGHAT, CDR2 FQDESV (reference sequence). The CDR3 is 13 residues long. V was cut by 2 bases and J by 5 bases, with 10 bases left in between. Here the CDR3 DNA reads TGTGCCAGCAGCTTACGGAACAGAAACGAGCAGTACTTC. Its protein is CASSLRNRNEQYF.

CDR3 sequence: CATGTGQREQYF. The CDR3 nucleotides are TGTGCCACCGGGACAGGGCAACGAGAGCAGTACTTC. V usage is TRBV12-3 or TRBV12-4 and J usage is TRBJ2-7; 9 bases agree with TRBD1. Trimming at V came to 10 bases and at J to 7 bases, leaving 8 bases not matched to a gene. The CDR3 consists of 12 residues.

V gene TRBV5-6 combines with J gene TRBJ1-2, with 9 bases aligning to TRBD1. V lost 4 bases to trimming and J lost 2 bases; unmatched junction nucleotides: 6. CDR3 length equals 15 residues. From germline, CDR1 is SGHDT and CDR2 YYEEEE. In DNA, the CDR3 is TGTGCCAGCAGCGTAACCGGGACAGGGAACTATGGCTACACCTTC. The encoded protein is CASSVTGTGNYGYTF.

This chain joins TRBV6-6 and TRBJ1-6; TRBD1 matches at 8 bases. With 6 bases clipped from V and 9 bases from J, the junction kept 10 bases outside the gene matches. The germline CDR1 and CDR2 sequences are MNHNY and SVGAGI (reference sequence). The CDR3 loop spans 15 amino acids. The CDR3 spells CASRGIQGGVSPLHF. The CDR3 bases are TGTGCCAGCAGAGGCATACAGGGGGGGGTTTCACCCCTCCACTTT.

The J gene is TRBJ2-7, the V gene TRBV10-3; a possible D gene is TRBD2 (6 bases). Trimming left V 4 bases short and J 2 bases short, with 12 bases between. The CDR3 spans 14 residues. Germline V gene sequence: CDR1 ENHRY, CDR2 SYGVKD. For the CDR3, the DNA is TGTGCCATCAGTGGGCGGGACGGCACCTACGAGCAGTACTTC. Protein sequence: CAISGRDGTYEQYF.

As concerns this clone: A junction boundary mismatches the germline segment, possibly from a read error. The chain uses TRBV5-1 and TRBJ1-1; no firm D call. The CDR3 runs 14 residues. Germline V gene lookup returns CDR1 SGHRS and CDR2 YFSETQ. The CDR3 nucleotides read TGCGCCAGCAGCTTGGACCCCTCCGTCGAGACGGTGGGTTTT. Translating it yields CASSLDPSVETVGF.

This clone appeared once. The chain recombines TRBV19 with TRBJ2-7, with D unclear. The V end lost 5 bases, the J end lost 7 bases, and 9 bases lay between the germline ends. The CDR3 consists of 11 residues. Looked up from germline, CDR1 is LNHDA and CDR2 is SQIVND (reference sequence). Here the CDR3 DNA reads TGTGCCAGTAGTCTTCTGGGGGAGCAGTACTTC. Translated: CASSLLGEQYF.

This chain links TRBV30 with TRBJ2-2; D tentatively fits TRBD1 or TRBD2 (6 bases each). The length of the CDR3 is 15 residues. Deletions cut 0 bases from V and 6 bases from J, with 14 bases between. Per the germline V gene, CDR1 is GTSNPN and CDR2 is SVGIG (reference sequence). The CDR3 is CAWSVGGSVAGELFF. The CDR3 nucleotides are TGTGCCTGGAGTGTAGGGGGGTCGGTGGCCGGGGAGCTGTTTTTT.

The J gene is TRBJ2-1, the V gene TRBV11-1; D possibly corresponds to TRBD2 (5 bases). In germline, CDR1 is SGHAT, CDR2 FQDESV (reference sequence). V was cut by 2 bases and J by 4 bases, with 12 bases left in between. This CDR3 has 15 residues. In DNA, the CDR3 is TGTGCCAGCAGCTTAAGTCGGGAAGGGTACAATGAGCAGTTCTTC. It is translated as CASSLSREGYNEQFF.